One and the same sample provided the 14 T cell receptor beta chains below, sequenced in a study of blood T cell repertoires in COVID-19. The method was immunoSEQ multiplex PCR; TCRdb's version includes in-frame clones alone and lacks a portion of them. This table holds about 240,000 clones, about 90% found once. Sequencing was carried out using PBMCs or T cells enriched from blood (not recorded which). Receptor source: a woman between 40 and 55 years old with acute COVID-19.

This clone was counted once. The rearrangement links TRBV27 to TRBJ2-7; unclear D gene. The CDR3 is made up of 14 amino acids. V lost 3 bases and J 6 bases, leaving 15 bases between the germline ends. CDR1 MNHEY and CDR2 SMNVEV come from the germline V gene (reference sequence). This CDR3 is CASSFHSPFFEQYF. CDR3 in DNA: TGTGCCAGCAGTTTTCACAGCCCGTTCTTCGAGCAGTACTTC.

The chain is built from TRBV29-1 and TRBJ2-5; tentatively, D is TRBD2 (7 bases). Deletions cut 5 bases from V and 5 bases from J, with 12 bases between. The CDR3 is 12 residues long. Germline V gives CDR1 SQVTM, CDR2 ANQGSEA. CDR3 region: CSVLGGLETQYF. The CDR3 bases are TGCAGCGTTCTGGGGGGGCTGGAGACCCAGTACTTC.

This clone appeared once. The chain is built from TRBV11-3 and TRBJ2-1; TRBD2 agrees at 9 bases. Germline assignment: CDR1 SGHNT and CDR2 YENEEA. V lost 2 bases and J lost 10; bases outside the gene matches: 6. CDR3 size: 14 residues. CDR3 amino acids: CASSLWAGGYEQFF. As DNA, the CDR3 is TGTGCCAGCAGCTTATGGGCGGGAGGGTACGAGCAGTTCTTC.

This chain joins TRBV7-3 and TRBJ2-3; D is perhaps TRBD2 (5 bases). Trimming pared 2 bases from V and 6 bases from J, leaving 9 bases between. The germline V gene encodes CDR1 SGHTA and CDR2 FQGTGA. The CDR3 sequence is 13 residues long. The CDR3 reads CASSLPGVDTQYF. Here the CDR3 DNA reads TGTGCCAGCAGCTTACCCGGGGTGGATACGCAGTATTTT.

The rearrangement links TRBV15 to TRBJ1-1, with D possibly TRBD1 on 5 matching bases. The germline V and J ends were trimmed by 2 bases and 1 base, with 11 bases remaining between them. The CDR3 length is 15 residues. Germline CDR1 LNHNV, CDR2 YYDKDF (reference sequence). CDR3: CATSRKGRGNTEAFF. The CDR3 DNA follows: TGTGCCACCAGCAGAAAGGGTAGGGGGAACACTGAAGCTTTCTTT.

CDR3 coding DNA: TGCGCCAGCGGCGGAAACTATGGCTACACCTTC. Its protein is CASGGNYGYTF. The chain carries TRBV10-2 and TRBJ1-2; D uncertain. This CDR3 is built from 11 residues. The ends were cut back, 8 bases at V and 2 bases at J, with 6 bases in the middle. Per the germline V gene, CDR1 is WSHSY and CDR2 is SAAADI.

V and J are TRBV5-1 and TRBJ2-7, with D possibly matching TRBD1 (6 bases). Germline-derived CDR1 and CDR2 are SGHRS and YFSETQ. Trimming pared 0 bases from V and 3 bases from J, leaving 13 bases between. The CDR3 has 15 amino acids. The CDR3 region has the DNA TGCGCCAGCAGCTTGGAGGGGGACGCCCGCTACGAGCAGTACTTC. This gives the protein CASSLEGDARYEQYF.

The chain joins TRBV19 to TRBJ1-1; D not resolved. Germline V lookup: CDR1 LNHDA, CDR2 SQIVND (reference sequence). This CDR3 is built from 12 residues. Trimming removed 10 bases from V and 9 bases from J, with 18 bases in between. CDR3 nucleotides: TGTGCCACCAGGAAATTCGACGGTCAAGCTTTCTTT. This sequence encodes CATRKFDGQAFF. The variable domain in full, completed from reference TRBV19 and TRBJ1-1, reads DGGITQSPKYLFRKEGQNVTLSCEQNLNHDAMYWYRQDPGQGLRLIYYSQIVNDFQKGDIAEGYSVSREKKESFPLTVTSAQKNPTAFYLCATRKFDGQAFFGQGTRLTVV.

This chain joins TRBV5-8 and TRBJ2-5; 11 nucleotides line up with TRBD2. CDR3 length equals 17 residues. Germline CDR1 SGHTS, CDR2 YDEGEE. The V and J ends lost 0 bases and 1 base, in that order; junction bases with no gene match: 5. CDR3 coding DNA: TGTGCCAGCAGCTTGGTGGCTAGCGGGAGGCTCCAAGAGACCCAGTACTTC. Translation: CASSLVASGRLQETQYF. Full variable domain (outside the CDR3, taken from reference TRBV5-8 and TRBJ2-5): EAGVTQSPTHLIKTRGQQATLRCSPISGHTSVYWYQQALGLGLQFLLWYDEGEERNRGNFPPRFSGRQFPNYSSELNVNALELEDSALYLCASSLVASGRLQETQYFGPGTRLLVL.

The V and J genes are TRBV5-1 and TRBJ1-3; a weak D match, TRBD1 (6 bases). The CDR3 contains 16 residues. Germline V gene lookup returns CDR1 SGHRS and CDR2 YFSETQ. Trimming left V 3 bases short and J 0 bases short, with 13 bases between. The CDR3 region is CASSYGGQSSGNTIYF. In DNA, the CDR3 is TGCGCCAGCAGCTATGGGGGACAAAGCTCTGGAAACACCATATATTTT.

The chain uses TRBV5-1 and TRBJ2-5; D possibly corresponds to TRBD1 (5 bases). CDR3 length: 14 amino acids. V lost 4 bases and J 2 bases, leaving 12 bases between the germline ends. CDR1 is SGHRS and CDR2 is YFSETQ in the germline V gene. CDR3 sequence reads: CASSPEQAQETQYF. The CDR3 DNA sequence: TGCGCCAGCAGCCCCGAACAGGCTCAAGAGACCCAGTACTTC. Using reference TRBV5-1 and TRBJ2-5 for the parts outside the CDR3, the full variable domain is KAGVTQTPRYLIKTRGQQVTLSCSPISGHRSVSWYQQTPGQGLQFLFEYFSETQRNKGNFPGRFSGRQFSNSRSEMNVSTLELGDSALYLCASSPEQAQETQYFGPGTRLLVL.

V is TRBV6-5 and J is TRBJ2-7; D perhaps matches TRBD2 (6 bases). The length of the CDR3 is 14 residues. The germline V gene has CDR1 MNHEY and CDR2 SVGAGI. V gave up 0 bases and J gave up 5 bases, with 11 bases separating them. Here the CDR3 DNA reads TGTGCCAGCAGTTACTCGGAGGGAATGAACGAGCAGTACTTC. Translated, it gives CASSYSEGMNEQYF.

The V call is TRBV7-6, the J call TRBJ2-7; tentatively, D is TRBD1 (6 bases). CDR3 length: 15 amino acids. V gave up 5 bases and J gave up 4 bases, with 18 bases separating them. Germline values: CDR1 SGHVS, CDR2 FNYEAQ. The CDR3 sequence is CASSAYRWDNYEQYF. The CDR3, as DNA: TGTGCCAGCAGCGCTTATCGTTGGGACAATTACGAGCAGTACTTC.

The chain combines TRBV6-5 with TRBJ1-1; D is uncertain. This CDR3 has 13 residues. The germline V gene has CDR1 MNHEY and CDR2 SVGAGI. The V end lost 6 bases, the J end lost 0 bases, and 8 bases lay between the germline ends. The CDR3 sequence: CASRVTVNTEAFF. The CDR3 region has the DNA TGTGCCAGCAGGGTCACGGTGAACACTGAAGCTTTCTTT.